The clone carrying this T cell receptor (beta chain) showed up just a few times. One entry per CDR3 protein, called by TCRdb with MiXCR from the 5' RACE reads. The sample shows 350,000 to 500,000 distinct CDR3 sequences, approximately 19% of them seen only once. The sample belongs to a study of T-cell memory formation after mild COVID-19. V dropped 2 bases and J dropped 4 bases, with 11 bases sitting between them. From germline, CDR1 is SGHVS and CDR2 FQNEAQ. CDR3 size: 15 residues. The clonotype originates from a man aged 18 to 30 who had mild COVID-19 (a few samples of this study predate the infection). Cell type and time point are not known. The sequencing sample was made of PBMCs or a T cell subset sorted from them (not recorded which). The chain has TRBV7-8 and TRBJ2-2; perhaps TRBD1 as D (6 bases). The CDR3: CASSLISGATGELFF. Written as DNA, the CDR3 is TGTGCCAGCAGCTTAATCTCAGGGGCCACCGGGGAGCTGTTTTTT.